This T cell receptor (beta chain) derives from a study of spatial heterogeneity in lung cancer (dated by TCRdb to the late 2010s). Study-level background: More beta-chain than alpha-chain transcripts were consistently detected, likely reflecting higher beta-chain transcript abundance. In the raw uncorrected reads, each unique combination of TCR and UMI appeared on average more than ten times. In non-small cell lung cancer, the study made a quantitative comparison of TCR alpha and beta repertoires among multiple tumor regions, matched nontumor lung and blood. The study linked features of the TCR repertoire to counts of nonsynonymous mutations, which were determined by whole-exome sequencing of tumor tissue. Both alpha and beta chains were TCR-sequenced in samples taken at surgery, namely 220 tumor regions, 64 matched nontumor lung samples and about 52 PBMC samples.

The protocol used for the library was 5' RACE. The instrument given in TCRdb is NextSeq 500. In the TCR library protocol, a unique molecular identifier was attached to each TCR cDNA molecule so that PCR and sequencing errors could be corrected. The published analysis was carried out like this. TCR identification, UMI-based error correction and CDR3 extraction were performed with Decombinator tools. Expanded TCRs were defined as those above a frequency of 2 per 1,000, corresponding to the top 1% of the tumor frequency distribution. Each repertoire was subsampled 100 times to 5,000 TCRs, after which Renyi diversity was computed with the R vegan package. To build CDR3 similarity networks, amino acid triplet string-kernel similarity was used, and CDR3s were connected when their pairwise similarity was above 0.82. The raw public data were reprocessed by TCRdb itself: fastp quality trimming at Q25, MiXCR clonotype calling, in-frame beta chains only. A single entry per CDR3 protein holds the most common genes and DNA from its merged rows. The authors' filters were not applied to this entry. The sample table shows a few thousand distinct CDR3 sequences, and about 15% are seen once. The leading ten clones occupy more than 20% of the sample.

Broad study findings and their caveats: Additional single-cell paired TCR alpha and beta sequencing was considered necessary to confirm, at a functional level, the hypothesis that regional TCRs recognize regional mutations.

What this sample's time point label stands for: sample taken at primary tumor resection. The donors were approximately 70 patients from the lung TRACERx cohort who had early-stage, untreated non-small cell lung cancer. For TCR sequencing, whole RNA was extracted from tumor and nontumor lung tissue, or from cryopreserved PBMC samples, and no cell sorting was done. Only patients for whom sufficient RNA was available from at least two tumor regions were selected for TCR sequencing. A lung pathologist reviewed the tumor and adjacent nontumor lung specimens before the specimens were selected. This clonotype was seen ten or more times. Its antigen is unknown. There are no base qualities to consult, and no much larger clone falls within one base. Source: normal lung tissue next to the tumor, taken at surgery. The TCR comes from a male donor with early-stage non-small cell lung cancer.

The CDR3 corresponds to CAYEDRGAGELFF. The nucleotides are TGTGCATACGAGGACAGGGGTGCCGGGGAGCTGTTTTTT. The chain is assembled from TRBV7-9 and TRBJ2-2; the junction holds 9 bases that match TRBD1. The CDR3 goes from the cysteine to the phenylalanine over 13 residues. This entry keeps only the CDR3 DNA: 39 bases, framed from base 1. From a lookup of the germline V gene (reference sequence), CDR1 and CDR2 are SEHNR and FQNEAQ.